This is a list of T cell receptor beta chains from one sample in a study of blood T cell repertoires in COVID-19. Assay used: immunoSEQ multiplex PCR; TCRdb lists only in-frame clones, some missing. The sample includes 400,000 or so clones, around 90% of them seen just once. Sequencing used peripheral blood. The receptors come from a man aged 18 to 29 with COVID-19, enrolled during active disease. CDR3s include the opening cysteine and the closing phenylalanine or tryptophan. The order of the fields is clone size, D gene, J gene, V gene, CDR3 DNA, CDR3 protein. A D gene is named only where the DNA matches it firmly. Rows give clone size only sometimes, using once, few, many, or a class for an expanded clone.

clone_size: .; d_call: TRBD2; j_call: TRBJ2-7; v_call: TRBV19; cdr3_nt: TGTGCCAGTATTCAAGCGGGAGTGACCTACGAGCAGTACTTC; cdr3_aa: CASIQAGVTYEQYF
clone_size: once; d_call: TRBD1; j_call: TRBJ2-7; v_call: TRBV12-3/TRBV12-4; cdr3_nt: TGTGCCAGCAGCCCGGGACAGGGATGGGAGCAGTACTTC; cdr3_aa: CASSPGQGWEQYF
clone_size: .; d_call: TRBD1; j_call: TRBJ2-7; v_call: TRBV3-1/TRBV3-2; cdr3_nt: TGTGCCAGGGCCCCAGCCATGGGACAGTACGAGCAGTACTTC; cdr3_aa: CARAPAMGQYEQYF
clone_size: once; d_call: .; j_call: TRBJ1-2; v_call: TRBV5-1; cdr3_nt: TGCGCCAGCAGCTTGAGTAGAAACAACTATGGCTACACCTTC; cdr3_aa: CASSLSRNNYGYTF
clone_size: .; d_call: TRBD2; j_call: TRBJ2-3; v_call: TRBV2; cdr3_nt: TGTGCCAGCAGATTAGGAAGGCTAGCGGGAGGGCCGGAGGATACGCAGTATTTT; cdr3_aa: CASRLGRLAGGPEDTQYF
clone_size: once; d_call: TRBD2; j_call: TRBJ2-3; v_call: TRBV7-9; cdr3_nt: TGTGCCAGCAGCCCCCGGACGGGAGGGGCAGATACGCAGTATTTT; cdr3_aa: CASSPRTGGADTQYF
clone_size: once; d_call: TRBD1; j_call: TRBJ1-6; v_call: TRBV6-5; cdr3_nt: TGTGCCAGCAGACGATCCGGACAGGGCAGTTCACCCCTCCACTTT; cdr3_aa: CASRRSGQGSSPLHF
clone_size: .; d_call: TRBD2; j_call: TRBJ2-7; v_call: TRBV6-5; cdr3_nt: TGTGCCAGCACTATCAGAAGCGGGACGGGCGAGCAGTACTTC; cdr3_aa: CASTIRSGTGEQYF
clone_size: .; d_call: TRBD2; j_call: TRBJ2-1; v_call: TRBV6-6; cdr3_nt: TGTGCCAGCAGCCGACTAGCGGGGGTTTCCAATGAGCAGTTCTTC; cdr3_aa: CASSRLAGVSNEQFF
clone_size: once; d_call: TRBD1; j_call: TRBJ2-1; v_call: TRBV30; cdr3_nt: TGTGCCTGGAGTGGAACAGGGGGCTGGAGTTCTTTTCGTGAGCAGTTCTTC; cdr3_aa: CAWSGTGGWSSFREQFF
clone_size: few; d_call: .; j_call: TRBJ1-5; v_call: TRBV28; cdr3_nt: TGTGCCAGCAGTTTAGAGGTCTCTAGCAATCAGCCCCAGCATTTT; cdr3_aa: CASSLEVSSNQPQHF
clone_size: .; d_call: .; j_call: TRBJ2-1; v_call: TRBV4-2; cdr3_nt: TGTGCCAGCAGCCAAGTTACAGTTCCCCCCTACAATGAGCAGTTCTTC; cdr3_aa: CASSQVTVPPYNEQFF
clone_size: .; d_call: .; j_call: TRBJ1-2; v_call: TRBV6-2/TRBV6-3; cdr3_nt: TGTGCCAGCAGATACTCCGTCCCCTATGGCTACACCTTC; cdr3_aa: CASRYSVPYGYTF
clone_size: .; d_call: TRBD2; j_call: TRBJ2-1; v_call: TRBV6-1; cdr3_nt: TGTGCCAGCAGTGGGGGGCTAGCGGGTTCCTACAATGAGCAGTTCTTC; cdr3_aa: CASSGGLAGSYNEQFF
clone_size: .; d_call: TRBD1; j_call: TRBJ2-3; v_call: TRBV11-3; cdr3_nt: TGTGCCAGCAGCCAATGGGACAGGGTCACAGATACGCAGTATTTT; cdr3_aa: CASSQWDRVTDTQYF
clone_size: .; d_call: TRBD1; j_call: TRBJ2-1; v_call: TRBV24-1; cdr3_nt: TGTGCCACCAGTGATCGGACAGGGAGCTCCTACAATGAGCAGTTCTTC; cdr3_aa: CATSDRTGSSYNEQFF
clone_size: .; d_call: .; j_call: TRBJ2-1; v_call: TRBV6-5; cdr3_nt: TGTGCCAGCAGAACCAGAGGGGGGGGCTTTTTTGAGCAGTTCTTC; cdr3_aa: CASRTRGGGFFEQFF
clone_size: .; d_call: TRBD1; j_call: TRBJ1-4; v_call: TRBV12-3/TRBV12-4; cdr3_nt: TGTGCCAGCAGCCGAAACAGGGGAGTGGAACTGTTTTTT; cdr3_aa: CASSRNRGVELFF
clone_size: .; d_call: .; j_call: TRBJ1-4; v_call: TRBV2; cdr3_nt: TGTGCCAGCAGCGCCAGACAGGCCCTAATTGAAAAACTGTTTTTT; cdr3_aa: CASSARQALIEKLFF
clone_size: few; d_call: TRBD1; j_call: TRBJ1-2; v_call: TRBV28; cdr3_nt: TGTGCCAGCAGTCTCGACAGGGTATATGGCTACACCTTC; cdr3_aa: CASSLDRVYGYTF
clone_size: .; d_call: .; j_call: TRBJ1-1; v_call: TRBV5-3; cdr3_nt: TGTGCCAGAAGCTTGGTAAAGACCGGGGGCACTGAAGCTTTCTTT; cdr3_aa: CARSLVKTGGTEAFF
clone_size: .; d_call: .; j_call: TRBJ1-1; v_call: TRBV19; cdr3_nt: TGTGCCAGTACCGGCGAAATCGGGTTGAACACTGAAGCTTTCTTT; cdr3_aa: CASTGEIGLNTEAFF